This TCR beta chain was found in a study of Ad26.COV2.S vaccination and SARS-CoV-2 variants. Described treatment: 15 to 20 received Ad26.COV2.S at low or high dose, single or two shots; five or six received placebo; per-sample allocation not given. Day 63 after the first injection of vaccine or placebo was the sampling time. The shot given was an Ad26 vector that makes Wuhan-strain SARS-CoV-2 spike. Clones were sequenced by immunoSEQ multiplex PCR, and TCRdb holds only the in-frame ones, with some missing. There are under 500,000 clones in the sample; 92% occur only once, and around 1.7% lies in the top ten. The starting material was peripheral blood, obtained in a trial of Ad26.COV2.S vaccine versus placebo. This TCR derives from a person aged 18 to 65 who received the Ad26.COV2.S COVID-19 vaccine or a placebo.

CDR3 nucleotides: TGCGCCAGCAGCATCTCACCGGGGGCCGGAGGTGAAAAACTGTTTTTT. It yields the protein CASSISPGAGGEKLFF. This chain links TRBV5-1 with TRBJ1-4, with D perhaps matching TRBD1 (6 bases). CDR1 is SGHRS and CDR2 is YFSETQ in the germline V gene. V lost 4 bases and J 7 bases, leaving 20 bases between the germline ends. This CDR3 comprises 16 residues.